This TCR beta chain originates from a study of metastatic and nonmetastatic thyroid tumors. TCRdb re-called clones from the PCR reads using MiXCR. The sample has about 14,000 clones, about 31% seen once; the top ten hold around 24%. Prior to thyroid surgery, none of the patients had received any treatment. The receptor was isolated from a female donor with papillary thyroid cancer or a benign thyroid nodule (not recorded which). Some clones in this sample may be carry-over from other donors' samples. Sequenced material: tumor tissue.

Here the CDR3 reads CASSLVGTYEQYF. For the CDR3, the DNA is TGTGCCAGCAGCTTGGTTGGGACCTACGAGCAGTACTTC. The chain carries TRBV5-5 and TRBJ2-7, with D unresolved. This CDR3 has 13 residues. With 0 bases removed from V and 2 bases from J, the gap between germline ends came to 6 bases. The germline CDR1 and CDR2 sequences are SGHKS and YYEKEE (reference sequence). Filled out from reference TRBV5-5 and TRBJ2-7, the complete variable domain reads DAGVTQSPTHLIKTRGQQVTLRCSPISGHKSVSWYQQVLGQGPQFIFQYYEKEERGRGNFPDRFSARQFPNYSSELNVNALLLGDSALYLCASSLVGTYEQYFGPGTRLTVT.